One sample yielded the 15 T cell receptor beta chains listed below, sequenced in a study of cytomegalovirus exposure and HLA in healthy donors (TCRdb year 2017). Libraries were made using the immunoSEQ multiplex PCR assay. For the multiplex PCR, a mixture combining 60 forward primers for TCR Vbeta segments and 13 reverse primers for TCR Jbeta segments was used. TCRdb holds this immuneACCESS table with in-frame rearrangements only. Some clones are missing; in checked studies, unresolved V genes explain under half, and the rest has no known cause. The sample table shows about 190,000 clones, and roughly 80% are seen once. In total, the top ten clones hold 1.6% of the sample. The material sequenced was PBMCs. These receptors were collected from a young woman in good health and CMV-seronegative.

The CDR3 bases are TGTGCCACCTGGGACAGGGGGCACTCTAACTATGGCTACACCTTC. Its protein is CATWDRGHSNYGYTF. This chain joins TRBV28 and TRBJ1-2; TRBD1 matches 12 bases. The V gene end was trimmed by 10 bases and the J gene end by 0 bases; junction bases not matched to a gene: 6. The CDR3 is 15 residues long. The germline CDR1 and CDR2 sequences are MDHEN and SYDVKM.

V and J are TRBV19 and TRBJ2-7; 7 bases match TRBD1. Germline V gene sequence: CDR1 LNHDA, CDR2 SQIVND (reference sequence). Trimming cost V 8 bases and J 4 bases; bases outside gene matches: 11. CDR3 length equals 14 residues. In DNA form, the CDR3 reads TGTGCCAGTGCGCCGACAGGGAAGGGGTACGAGCAGTACTTC. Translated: CASAPTGKGYEQYF.

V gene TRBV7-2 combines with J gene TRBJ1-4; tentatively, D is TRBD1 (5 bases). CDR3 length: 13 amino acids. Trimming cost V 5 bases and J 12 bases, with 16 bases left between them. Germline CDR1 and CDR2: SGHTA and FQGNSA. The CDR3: CASSPVTAGELFF. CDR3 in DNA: TGTGCCAGCAGCCCCGTGACAGCGGGGGAACTGTTTTTT.

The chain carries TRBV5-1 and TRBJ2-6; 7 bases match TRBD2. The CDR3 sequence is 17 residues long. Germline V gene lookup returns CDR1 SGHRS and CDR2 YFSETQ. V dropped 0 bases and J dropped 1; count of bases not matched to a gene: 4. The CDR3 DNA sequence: TGCGCCAGCAGCTTGGTTGGGAGGGCGTCTGGGGCCAACGTCCTGACTTTC. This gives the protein CASSLVGRASGANVLTF.

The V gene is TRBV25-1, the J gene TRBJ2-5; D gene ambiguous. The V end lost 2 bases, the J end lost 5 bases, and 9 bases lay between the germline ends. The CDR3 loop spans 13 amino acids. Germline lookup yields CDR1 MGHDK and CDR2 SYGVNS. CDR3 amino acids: CASSETPRETQYF. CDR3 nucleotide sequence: TGTGCCAGCAGTGAAACCCCCAGGGAGACCCAGTACTTC.

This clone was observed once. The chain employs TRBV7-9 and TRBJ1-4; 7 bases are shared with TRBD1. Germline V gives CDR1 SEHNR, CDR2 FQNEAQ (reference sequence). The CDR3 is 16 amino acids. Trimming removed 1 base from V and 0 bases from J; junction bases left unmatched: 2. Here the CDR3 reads CASSLGGTATNEKLFF. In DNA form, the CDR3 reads TGTGCCAGCAGCTTAGGCGGGACAGCAACTAATGAAAAACTGTTTTTT.

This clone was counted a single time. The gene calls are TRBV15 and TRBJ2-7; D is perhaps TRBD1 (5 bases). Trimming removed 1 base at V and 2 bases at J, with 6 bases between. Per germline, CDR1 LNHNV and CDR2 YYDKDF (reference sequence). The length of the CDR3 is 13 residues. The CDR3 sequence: CATSRGQTYEQYF. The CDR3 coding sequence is TGTGCCACCAGCAGAGGACAGACCTACGAGCAGTACTTC.

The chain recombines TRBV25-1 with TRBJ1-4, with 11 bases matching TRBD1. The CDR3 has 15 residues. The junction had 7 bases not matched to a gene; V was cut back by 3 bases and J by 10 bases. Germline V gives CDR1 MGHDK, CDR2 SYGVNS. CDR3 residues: CASSDPGQGGRKLFF. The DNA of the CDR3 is TGTGCCAGCAGTGATCCGGGACAGGGGGGGAGAAAACTGTTTTTT.

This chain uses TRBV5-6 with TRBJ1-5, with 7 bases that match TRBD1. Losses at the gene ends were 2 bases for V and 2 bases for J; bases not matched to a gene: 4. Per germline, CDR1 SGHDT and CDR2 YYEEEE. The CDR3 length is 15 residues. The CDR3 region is CASSLQGTGNQPQHF. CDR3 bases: TGTGCCAGCAGCTTACAGGGGACAGGCAATCAGCCCCAGCATTTT.

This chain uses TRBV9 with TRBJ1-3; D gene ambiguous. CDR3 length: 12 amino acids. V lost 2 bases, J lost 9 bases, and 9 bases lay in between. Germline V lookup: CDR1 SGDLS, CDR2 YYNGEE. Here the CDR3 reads CASSVGSGTIYF. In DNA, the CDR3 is TGTGCCAGCAGCGTCGGTAGCGGCACCATATATTTT.

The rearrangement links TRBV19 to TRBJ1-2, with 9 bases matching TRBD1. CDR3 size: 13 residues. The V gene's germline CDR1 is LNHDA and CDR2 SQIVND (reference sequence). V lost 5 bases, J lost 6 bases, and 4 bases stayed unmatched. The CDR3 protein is CASSSGQGNGYTF. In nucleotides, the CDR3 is TGTGCCAGTAGTTCGGGACAGGGTAATGGCTACACCTTC.

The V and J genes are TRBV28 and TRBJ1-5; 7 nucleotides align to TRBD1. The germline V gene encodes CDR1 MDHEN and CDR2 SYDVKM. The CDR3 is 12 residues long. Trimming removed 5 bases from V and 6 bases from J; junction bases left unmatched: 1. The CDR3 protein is CASSQGVQPQHF. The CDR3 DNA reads TGTGCCAGCAGTCAGGGGGTTCAGCCCCAGCATTTT.

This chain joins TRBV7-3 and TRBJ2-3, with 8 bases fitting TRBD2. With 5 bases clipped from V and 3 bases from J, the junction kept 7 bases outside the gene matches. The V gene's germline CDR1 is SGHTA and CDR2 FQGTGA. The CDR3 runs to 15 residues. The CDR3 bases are TGTGCCAGCAGCCCGCGGGGGGCAATAACAGATACGCAGTATTTT. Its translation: CASSPRGAITDTQYF.

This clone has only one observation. Here the CDR3 reads CASSEFNRGDYGYTF. DNA for the CDR3: TGTGCCAGCAGTGAATTCAACAGGGGCGACTATGGCTACACCTTC. The chain has TRBV25-1 and TRBJ1-2; 7 nucleotides line up with TRBD1. The CDR3 spans 15 residues. V gave up 1 base and J gave up 3 bases; unmatched junction bases: 5. The germline V gene encodes CDR1 MGHDK and CDR2 SYGVNS.

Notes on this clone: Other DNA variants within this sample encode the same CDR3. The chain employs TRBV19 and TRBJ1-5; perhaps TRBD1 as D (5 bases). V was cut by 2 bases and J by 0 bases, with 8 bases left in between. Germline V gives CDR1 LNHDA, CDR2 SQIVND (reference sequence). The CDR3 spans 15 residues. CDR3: CASSITRDSNQPQHF. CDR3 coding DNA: TGTGCCAGTAGTATAACCAGGGATAGCAATCAGCCCCAGCATTTT.